The 27 T cell receptor beta chains below were found in one sample sequenced in a study of T cell repertoires in cytomegalovirus infection. TCRdb ran MiXCR on the reads and lists one entry per CDR3 protein. The table shows hundreds of thousands of distinct CDR3 sequences, with about 30% occurring only once. No antigen has been identified for these receptors. The sequencing used cultured PBMCs, collected from culture after CMV antigen stimulation. These receptors all come from a human donor in good health (CMV status not recorded). Some clones in this sample may be carry-over from other donors' samples.

The chain has TRBV20-1 and TRBJ1-3; D call uncertain. The germline V and J ends were trimmed by 6 bases and 0 bases, with 12 bases remaining between them. CDR1 and CDR2 (germline): DFQATT, SNEGSKA (reference sequence). The CDR3 spans 14 residues. The CDR3 DNA sequence: TGCAGTGCCGGTTCCCGGTCCTCTGGAAACACCATATATTTT. Translated, it gives CSAGSRSSGNTIYF.

V is TRBV27 and J is TRBJ1-1; perhaps TRBD1 as D (6 bases). Germline V gene data show CDR1 as MNHEY and CDR2 as SMNVEV (reference sequence). V was cut by 4 bases and J by 4 bases, with 16 bases left in between. The length of the CDR3 is 15 residues. The CDR3 bases are TGTGCCAGCAGTTCCCGAGGGGGGTTGGGCACTGAAGCTTTCTTT. The encoded protein is CASSSRGGLGTEAFF.

This clonotype was seen more than once but under ten times. CDR3 sequence: CASGGSITEAFF. CDR3 nucleotides: TGTGCCAGCGGAGGGTCGATCACTGAAGCTTTCTTT. The J gene is TRBJ1-1, the V gene TRBV9; D unresolved. The CDR3 has 12 residues. Germline V gene data show CDR1 as SGDLS and CDR2 as YYNGEE. Between the trimmed V and J ends, which lost 7 bases and 4 bases, there was a span of 11 bases.

This clonotype has just one count. The chain combines TRBV9 with TRBJ2-1; 11 nucleotides line up with TRBD2. Germline CDR1 reads SGDLS; CDR2 reads YYNGEE. V lost 4 bases, J lost 11 bases, and 11 bases stayed unmatched. This CDR3 region has 15 residues. CDR3 DNA: TGTGCCAGCAGCCCCTTAGCGGGAGGGCCGTATAAGCAGTTCTTC. It yields the protein CASSPLAGGPYKQFF. The full variable domain, with the rest looked up from reference TRBV9 and TRBJ2-1, is DSGVTQTPKHLITATGQRVTLRCSPRSGDLSVYWYQQSLDQGLQFLIQYYNGEERAKGNILERFSAQQFPDLHSELNLSSLELGDSALYFCASSPLAGGPYKQFFGPGTRLTVL.

This clonotype was seen a handful of times. The chain uses TRBV6-1 and TRBJ2-5; a weak D match, TRBD1 (6 bases). The V end lost 2 bases, the J end lost 1 base, and 14 bases lay between the germline ends. The germline gives CDR1 MNHNS, CDR2 SASEGT. The CDR3 spans 16 residues. The CDR3 DNA reads as TGTGCCAGCAGTGAATGGTCAGGGGAGCCCCAAGAGACCCAGTACTTC. Amino acid sequence: CASSEWSGEPQETQYF.

The V call is TRBV11-3, the J call TRBJ2-7; a weak D match, TRBD1 (6 bases). This CDR3 region has 16 residues. V was trimmed by 6 bases and J by 3 bases, leaving 21 bases between them. Germline-derived CDR1 and CDR2 are SGHNT and YENEEA. The CDR3 spells CASSMGTGPGVYEQYF. The CDR3 coding sequence is TGTGCCAGCAGTATGGGAACAGGCCCAGGGGTCTACGAGCAGTACTTC.

This clonotype has only a few counts. CDR3 coding DNA: TGCGCCAGCAGCCTATGGGGGAGTGGGGGTGAGCAGTTCTTC. Translated: CASSLWGSGGEQFF. V and J are TRBV4-1 and TRBJ2-1, with D perhaps given as TRBD1 or TRBD2 (5 bases each). Trimming took off 4 bases at V and 9 bases at J, with 16 bases between the two ends. The CDR3 runs 14 residues. The V gene's germline CDR1 is MGHRA and CDR2 YSYEKL.

This clonotype was counted between two and nine times. The chain uses TRBV7-6 and TRBJ1-4, with a possible D match to TRBD1 (6 bases). V was trimmed by 7 bases and J by 4 bases, leaving 10 bases between them. The germline V gene has CDR1 SGHVS and CDR2 FNYEAQ. The CDR3 sequence is 13 residues long. CDR3 nucleotide sequence: TGTGCCAGCAATCCGGACAGTAATGAAAAACTGTTTTTT. This encodes CASNPDSNEKLFF. The complete variable domain, with remaining parts taken from reference TRBV7-6 and TRBJ1-4, reads GAGVSQSPRYKVTKRGQDVALRCDPISGHVSLYWYRQALGQGPEFLTYFNYEAQQDKSGLPNDRFSAERPEGSISTLTIQRTEQRDSAMYRCASNPDSNEKLFFGSGTQLSVL.

Regarding this clonotype: It may be a read error: a sequence one base away is much more abundant. The chain recombines TRBV7-2 with TRBJ2-3, with no clear D. This CDR3 is built from 14 residues. Per the germline V gene, CDR1 is SGHTA and CDR2 is FQGNSA. CDR3 region: CASSLGAATDMQYF. For the CDR3, the DNA is TGTGCCAGCAGCTTAGGTGCGGCCACAGATATGCAGTATTTT.

V usage is TRBV20-1 and J usage is TRBJ2-5, with unresolved D. V shed 3 bases and J shed 2 bases, with 4 bases lying between them. The CDR3 loop spans 11 amino acids. The germline V gene encodes CDR1 DFQATT and CDR2 SNEGSKA (reference sequence). CDR3 nucleotide sequence: TGCAGTGCTAGCAGGCAAGAGACCCAGTACTTC. Its protein product is CSASRQETQYF.

The J gene is TRBJ2-2, the V gene TRBV7-9; D not certain. From germline, CDR1 is SEHNR and CDR2 FQNEAQ (reference sequence). V lost 6 bases and J 6 bases, leaving 8 bases between the germline ends. CDR3 length equals 12 residues. The CDR3 loop is CASSWASGELFF. CDR3 DNA sequence: TGTGCCAGCAGTTGGGCCTCCGGGGAGCTGTTTTTT.

The chain links TRBV20-1 to TRBJ2-1, with 10 bases lining up with TRBD2. The CDR3 consists of 15 residues. With 5 bases clipped from V and 5 bases from J, the junction kept 9 bases outside the gene matches. Germline CDR1 DFQATT, CDR2 SNEGSKA (reference sequence). CDR3 nucleotide sequence: TGCAGTGCTGGGAAACTAGCGGGGTACAACAATGAGCAGTTCTTC. Its translation is CSAGKLAGYNNEQFF.

This clonotype was counted many times. The chain carries TRBV6-6 and TRBJ2-7; D may be TRBD1 (7 bases). Trimming shortened V by 7 bases and J by 6 bases, and 16 bases separated the two germline ends. The V gene's germline CDR1 is MNHNY and CDR2 SVGAGI (reference sequence). The CDR3 consists of 13 residues. CDR3 loop: CASTRQGGTEQYF. CDR3 in DNA: TGTGCCAGCACCAGACAGGGAGGTACCGAGCAGTACTTC.

In its sample, this clonotype was seen many times. V and J are TRBV7-2 and TRBJ2-3; 8 bases line up with TRBD2. The germline V gene encodes CDR1 SGHTA and CDR2 FQGNSA. Trimming removed 3 bases from V and 4 bases from J; junction bases left unmatched: 6. This CDR3 has 15 residues. CDR3 coding DNA: TGTGCCAGCAGCTTTAAGTCGGGGGGGGCAGATACGCAGTATTTT. Translated: CASSFKSGGADTQYF. Full variable domain (missing parts from reference TRBV7-2 and TRBJ2-3): GAGVSQSPSNKVTEKGKDVELRCDPISGHTALYWYRQSLGQGLEFLIYFQGNSAPDKSGLPSDRFSAERTGGSVSTLTIQRTQQEDSAVYLCASSFKSGGADTQYFGPGTRLTVL.

The chain has TRBV5-1 and TRBJ1-2; 7 nucleotides line up with TRBD1. In germline, CDR1 is SGHRS, CDR2 YFSETQ. CDR3 length equals 13 residues. V lost 3 bases to trimming and J lost 8 bases; unmatched junction nucleotides: 7. The CDR3 DNA is TGCGCCAGCAGCTGGGACAGTCGACCGGGCTACACCTTC. Its protein product is CASSWDSRPGYTF.

Here the CDR3 reads CASSVRESATDTQYF. The CDR3 DNA is TGTGCCAGCAGCGTAAGGGAATCGGCCACAGATACGCAGTATTTT. The gene calls are TRBV9 and TRBJ2-3; the D is unclear. Germline values: CDR1 SGDLS, CDR2 YYNGEE. The CDR3 runs 15 residues. The V end lost 1 base, the J end lost 2 bases, and 11 bases lay between the germline ends.

This clonotype was counted between two and nine times. The gene calls are TRBV29-1 and TRBJ1-1; D not certain. The length of the CDR3 is 12 residues. Trimming left V 3 bases short and J 0 bases short, with 5 bases between. From germline, CDR1 is SQVTM and CDR2 ANQGSEA. CDR3 sequence: CSVDVVNTEAFF. The CDR3 coding sequence is TGCAGCGTTGACGTGGTGAACACTGAAGCTTTCTTT.

The chain is built from TRBV25-1 and TRBJ1-2, with D maybe TRBD1 (5 bases). This CDR3 comprises 14 residues. Germline CDR1 reads MGHDK; CDR2 reads SYGVNS. V dropped 1 base and J dropped 4 bases, with 10 bases sitting between them. The CDR3 protein is CASSEFGGSYGYTF. CDR3 nucleotides: TGTGCCAGCAGTGAATTTGGGGGATCCTATGGCTACACCTTC.

This sequence joins TRBV7-2 and TRBJ2-1, with D possibly TRBD2 on 6 matching bases. The CDR3 extends over 16 amino acids. V gave up 5 bases and J gave up 4 bases, with 18 bases separating them. Germline CDR1 reads SGHTA; CDR2 reads FQGNSA. Here the CDR3 DNA reads TGTGCCAGCAGCCCCGGCGGGGCGAGACTATACAATGAGCAGTTCTTC. Protein: CASSPGGARLYNEQFF. Filled out from reference TRBV7-2 and TRBJ2-1, the complete variable domain reads GAGVSQSPSNKVTEKGKDVELRCDPISGHTALYWYRQSLGQGLEFLIYFQGNSAPDKSGLPSDRFSAERTGGSVSTLTIQRTQQEDSAVYLCASSPGGARLYNEQFFGPGTRLTVL.

This rearrangement joins TRBV12-3 or TRBV12-4 to TRBJ2-1; 10 bases line up with TRBD2. J was trimmed by 8 bases and V by 3 bases; bases with no gene match: 10. There are 16 residues in the CDR3. CDR3 DNA: TGTGCCAGCAGTTTTTTGGCTAGCGGGAGTATGGATGAGCAGTTCTTC. Amino acids: CASSFLASGSMDEQFF.

This clonotype has only a few counts. The chain employs TRBV28 and TRBJ2-5; D is unclear. This CDR3 spans 16 amino acids. Germline CDR1 MDHEN, CDR2 SYDVKM. The germline V and J ends were trimmed by 7 bases and 1 base, with 19 bases remaining between them. CDR3 bases: TGTGCCAGCAAGTTAGGGCGATTTAGCCCCCAAGAGACCCAGTACTTC. As protein: CASKLGRFSPQETQYF.

The CDR3 loop is CASSFFAGAATDTQYF. CDR3 in DNA: TGTGCCAGCAGCTTCTTCGCGGGAGCAGCGACAGATACGCAGTATTTT. The chain couples TRBV7-6 to TRBJ2-3, with TRBD2 matching 7 bases. J lost 3 bases, V lost 3 bases, and 9 bases had no gene match. Germline loops: CDR1 SGHVS, CDR2 FNYEAQ. This CDR3 contains 16 residues.

The gene calls are TRBV20-1 and TRBJ2-1; D remains ambiguous. Trimming took off 3 bases at V and 5 bases at J, with 14 bases between the two ends. The CDR3 has 14 amino acids. Germline CDR1 DFQATT, CDR2 SNEGSKA (reference sequence). This chain's CDR3 is CSARALPENNEQFF. CDR3 nucleotide sequence: TGCAGTGCTAGGGCCCTCCCAGAGAACAATGAGCAGTTCTTC.

This chain connects TRBV7-8 to TRBJ2-7, with D possibly called TRBD1 or TRBD2 (5 bases each). There are 15 residues in the CDR3. V shed 1 base and J shed 2 bases, with 12 bases lying between them. CDR1 is SGHVS, CDR2 FQNEAQ, per germline. CDR3 nucleotide sequence: TGTGCCAGCAGCTTAGGACGGGGCAGTCCCTACGAGCAGTACTTC. This translates into CASSLGRGSPYEQYF.

This sequence joins TRBV7-6 and TRBJ2-3; D remains ambiguous. Germline lookup yields CDR1 SGHVS and CDR2 FNYEAQ. Trimming took off 1 base at V and 1 base at J, with 9 bases between the two ends. The CDR3 sequence is 15 residues long. DNA of the CDR3: TGTGCCAGCAGCTTAGGATCCAGCCGCACAGATACGCAGTATTTT. It translates to CASSLGSSRTDTQYF. Filled out from reference TRBV7-6 and TRBJ2-3, the complete variable domain reads GAGVSQSPRYKVTKRGQDVALRCDPISGHVSLYWYRQALGQGPEFLTYFNYEAQQDKSGLPNDRFSAERPEGSISTLTIQRTEQRDSAMYRCASSLGSSRTDTQYFGPGTRLTVL.

This clonotype was seen only a few times. The chain combines TRBV24-1 with TRBJ2-7; 7 nucleotides line up with TRBD2. Germline CDR1 and CDR2: KGHDR and SFDVKD. The CDR3 has 18 residues. V dropped 3 bases and J dropped 2; count of bases not matched to a gene: 15. Here the CDR3 DNA reads TGTGCCACCAGTGATACACCTTCGCCCGGGACTACAACCTACGAGCAGTACTTC. Its translation: CATSDTPSPGTTTYEQYF.

The chain joins TRBV19 to TRBJ1-2, with D maybe TRBD1 (5 bases). This CDR3 spans 14 amino acids. CDR1 and CDR2 from the germline V gene are LNHDA and SQIVND (reference sequence). V lost 3 bases, J lost 8 bases, and 16 bases lay in between. Written as DNA, the CDR3 is TGTGCCAGTAGTATTAGGGGCCAAAGGGAAGGCTACACCTTC. Protein sequence: CASSIRGQREGYTF.